Below, 27 T cell receptor beta chains from the same sample are listed, as sequenced in a study of blood T cell repertoires in COVID-19. Sequenced by immunoSEQ multiplex PCR; TCRdb stores in-frame clones only, minus some. The sample shows some 340,000 clones, 83% of them seen only once. Sequencing was carried out using peripheral blood. The receptors were gathered from a man aged 25-45 years with active or convalescent COVID-19.

This clone is a singleton in its sample. This chain connects TRBV3-1 (or the pseudogene TRBV3-2) to TRBJ2-7, with D perhaps TRBD2 (6 bases). The germline V gene encodes CDR1 LGHDT and CDR2 YNNKEL (reference sequence). The V gene lost 4 bases and the J gene lost 0 bases, with 10 bases spanning the gap. The CDR3 is made up of 14 amino acids. For the CDR3, the DNA is TGTGCCAGCAGCCGCGGCGGGGTCTCCTACGAGCAGTACTTC. Translation: CASSRGGVSYEQYF.

The chain combines TRBV14 with TRBJ2-1, with TRBD1 matching over 9 bases. Looked up from germline, CDR1 is SGHDN and CDR2 is FVKESK. V shed 3 bases and J 6 bases; nucleotides not matched to a gene: 6. The CDR3 spans 15 residues. Here the CDR3 DNA reads TGTGCCAGCAGCCAGCTGGGGACAGGGATCAATGAGCAGTTCTTC. This gives the protein CASSQLGTGINEQFF.

The V gene is TRBV4-1, the J gene TRBJ2-5; D might be TRBD1 (6 bases). Trimming took off 0 bases at V and 3 bases at J, with 8 bases between the two ends. The CDR3 is 14 residues long. Germline V gene sequence: CDR1 MGHRA, CDR2 YSYEKL. Written as DNA, the CDR3 is TGCGCCAGCAGCCAAGAGACAGGAAAAGAGACCCAGTACTTC. Residues: CASSQETGKETQYF.

This clone has a handful of counts. The V call is TRBV27, the J call TRBJ1-2, with 12 bases aligning to TRBD1. J lost 6 bases, V lost 11 bases, and 16 bases had no gene match. Germline CDR1 reads MNHEY; CDR2 reads SMNVEV (reference sequence). This CDR3 region has 16 residues. The CDR3 nucleotides read TGTGCCTCGTGCTTGGGGACAGGGGGCGCGGGGGATGGCTACACCTTC. Protein sequence: CASCLGTGGAGDGYTF.

V is TRBV7-2 and J is TRBJ2-7; 8 bases agree with TRBD2. The CDR3 length is 15 residues. Germline V gene sequence: CDR1 SGHTA, CDR2 FQGNSA. The V segment lost 1 base and the J segment 4 bases; nucleotides outside the gene matches: 6. The CDR3 sequence: CASSLEGTRRYEQYF. DNA for the CDR3: TGTGCCAGCAGCTTAGAAGGGACTAGGAGATACGAGCAGTACTTC. Variable domain in full (rest from reference TRBV7-2 and TRBJ2-7): GAGVSQSPSNKVTEKGKDVELRCDPISGHTALYWYRQSLGQGLEFLIYFQGNSAPDKSGLPSDRFSAERTGGSVSTLTIQRTQQEDSAVYLCASSLEGTRRYEQYFGPGTRLTVT.

The chain joins TRBV27 to TRBJ2-1, with TRBD2 matching 15 bases. V was pared by 6 bases and J by 10 bases, with 4 bases of the junction left unmatched. The V gene's germline CDR1 is MNHEY and CDR2 SMNVEV (reference sequence). CDR3 size: 14 residues. CDR3 nucleotide sequence: TGTGCCAGCAGGGGACTAGCGGGGGGCGGCGAGCAGTTCTTC. Amino acid sequence: CASRGLAGGGEQFF.

There are a few counts of this clone. The rearrangement joins TRBV6-4 to TRBJ2-2, with TRBD2 matching over 8 bases. CDR3 size: 15 residues. After removal of 5 bases from V and 5 bases from J, the junction contained 7 bases not matched to a gene. The germline V gene has CDR1 MRHNA and CDR2 SNTAGT. The chain's CDR3 is CASSNTSGWTGELFF. Written as DNA, the CDR3 is TGTGCCAGCAGTAATACTAGCGGATGGACCGGGGAGCTGTTTTTT.

V gene TRBV6-2 or TRBV6-3 combines with J gene TRBJ2-7; 9 positions match TRBD2. The V gene's germline CDR1 is MNHEY and CDR2 SVGEGT. Losses at the gene ends were 2 bases for V and 5 bases for J; bases not matched to a gene: 10. The CDR3 runs 16 residues. In nucleotides, the CDR3 is TGTGCCAGCAGTTACGTCGGACTAGCGAGTCTTAACGAGCAGTACTTC. Its translation is CASSYVGLASLNEQYF.

This chain uses TRBV5-1 with TRBJ1-3, with D perhaps TRBD1 (5 bases). The CDR3 loop spans 15 amino acids. Trimming pared 5 bases from V and 4 bases from J, leaving 16 bases between. Germline V gene lookup returns CDR1 SGHRS and CDR2 YFSETQ. The CDR3 reads CASSYGPTDGNTIYF. The CDR3 DNA reads as TGCGCCAGCAGTTACGGCCCGACAGACGGAAACACCATATATTTT.

J is TRBJ2-1 and V is TRBV2, with a tentative D call TRBD2 (6 bases). The V gene's germline CDR1 is SNHLY and CDR2 FYNNEI. The CDR3 has 11 residues. Trimming cost V 7 bases and J 14 bases, with 15 bases left between them. The CDR3 protein is CASNSGGMEFF. CDR3 bases: TGTGCCAGCAACTCTGGCGGGATGGAGTTCTTC.

The chain joins TRBV10-3 to TRBJ1-2; D may be TRBD1 (6 bases). CDR1 and CDR2 from the germline V gene are ENHRY and SYGVKD. The CDR3 covers 13 residues. The V end lost 6 bases, the J end lost 8 bases, and 16 bases lay between the germline ends. For the CDR3, the DNA is TGTGCCATCAGAGGGGGGGCGGTGGGGGGCTACACCTTC. It codes for CAIRGGAVGGYTF.

This clone was found once. The chain uses TRBV9 and TRBJ2-7, with D possibly being TRBD2 (6 bases). The CDR3 covers 13 residues. V dropped 5 bases and J dropped 0 bases, with 9 bases sitting between them. The germline gives CDR1 SGDLS, CDR2 YYNGEE. Here the CDR3 DNA reads TGTGCCAGCAGTGCGGGGAGCTCCTACGAGCAGTACTTC. Its translation: CASSAGSSYEQYF.

The V call is TRBV27, the J call TRBJ2-1; perhaps TRBD2 as D (5 bases). CDR1 and CDR2 from the germline V gene are MNHEY and SMNVEV (reference sequence). CDR3 length: 15 amino acids. Trimming left V 5 bases short and J 6 bases short, with 17 bases between. CDR3 DNA sequence: TGTGCCAGCAGTCCTAGGGAGTCCTGGGGCAATGAGCAGTTCTTC. This sequence encodes CASSPRESWGNEQFF.

The chain combines TRBV5-6 with TRBJ1-2; D is uncertain. The CDR3 sequence is 12 residues long. The germline V gene encodes CDR1 SGHDT and CDR2 YYEEEE. The V end lost 7 bases, the J end lost 3 bases, and 10 bases lay between the germline ends. CDR3 loop: CASERRDYGYTF. DNA for the CDR3: TGTGCCAGCGAAAGGAGGGACTATGGCTACACCTTC.

The table lists this clone with many counts. The chain links TRBV28 to TRBJ1-5; D gene unclear. Trimming pared 6 bases from V and 0 bases from J, leaving 6 bases between. Germline V gene sequence: CDR1 MDHEN, CDR2 SYDVKM. The CDR3 has 13 residues. The CDR3 region has the DNA TGTGCCAGCAGACTCGATAGCAATCAGCCCCAGCATTTT. This sequence encodes CASRLDSNQPQHF.

This clone was seen only a few times. The chain links TRBV7-8 to TRBJ1-1, with a weak D call TRBD1 (6 bases). CDR1 SGHVS and CDR2 FQNEAQ come from the germline V gene. Trimming cost V 5 bases and J 4 bases, with 17 bases left between them. The CDR3 is 15 residues long. CDR3 DNA sequence: TGTGCCAGCAGCCTAGTTCGTCAGGGGAGCACTGAAGCTTTCTTT. Translating gives CASSLVRQGSTEAFF. Full variable domain (outside the CDR3, taken from reference TRBV7-8 and TRBJ1-1): GAGVSQSPRYKVAKRGQDVALRCDPISGHVSLFWYQQALGQGPEFLTYFQNEAQLDKSGLPSDRFFAERPEGSVSTLKIQRTQQEDSAVYLCASSLVRQGSTEAFFGQGTRLTVV.

CDR3 sequence reads: CASRLTGINTEAFF. CDR3 nucleotides: TGTGCCAGCAGGCTGACAGGTATCAACACTGAAGCTTTCTTT. The chain joins TRBV2 to TRBJ1-1, with a possible D match to TRBD1 (6 bases). In germline, CDR1 is SNHLY, CDR2 FYNNEI. V was clipped by 6 bases and J by 2 bases, with 13 bases between them. The CDR3 consists of 14 residues.

This chain links TRBV29-1 with TRBJ2-1, with 10 bases that match TRBD2. Germline V lookup: CDR1 SQVTM, CDR2 ANQGSEA. This CDR3 has 16 amino acids. The ends lost 3 bases at V and 0 bases at J; junction bases unmatched: 5. The CDR3 nucleotides read TGCAGCGTTGATTCACTAGCGGGGAGCTCCTACAATGAGCAGTTCTTC. Amino acids: CSVDSLAGSSYNEQFF.

The V call is TRBV5-6, the J call TRBJ1-6; tentative D call: TRBD1 (5 bases). CDR3 length: 17 amino acids. Looked up from germline, CDR1 is SGHDT and CDR2 is YYEEEE. V was clipped by 4 bases and J by 0 bases, with 14 bases between them. CDR3 in DNA: TGTGCCAGCAGCCCGGCCTGGGGCGGCTCCTATAATTCACCCCTCCACTTT. Amino acid sequence: CASSPAWGGSYNSPLHF.

The chain employs TRBV6-5 and TRBJ2-1, with 9 bases aligning to TRBD2. Germline-derived CDR1 and CDR2 are MNHEY and SVGAGI. The CDR3 is 16 amino acids. The V and J ends lost 2 bases and 6 bases, in that order; junction bases with no gene match: 8. CDR3 residues: CASSYRGIAGANEQFF. CDR3 nucleotides: TGTGCCAGCAGTTACAGGGGGATAGCGGGGGCCAATGAGCAGTTCTTC.

CDR3 region: CASSQDFGTEDEQFF. The CDR3 DNA follows: TGCGCCAGCAGCCAAGATTTCGGGACAGAGGACGAGCAGTTCTTC. The chain combines TRBV4-3 with TRBJ2-1, with TRBD1 identical over 7 bases. Germline V lookup: CDR1 LGHNA, CDR2 YSLEER. The CDR3 is 15 residues long. The V and J ends lost 0 bases and 10 bases, in that order; junction bases with no gene match: 9.

V gene TRBV12-3 or TRBV12-4 combines with J gene TRBJ2-7, with D perhaps matching TRBD2 (6 bases). The CDR3 has 12 residues. V was cut by 5 bases and J by 5 bases, with 10 bases left in between. CDR3 sequence: CASSARGDEQYF. The CDR3 DNA sequence: TGTGCCAGCAGTGCTCGCGGGGACGAGCAGTACTTC.

V usage is TRBV28 and J usage is TRBJ2-3; D uncertain. Germline V gene lookup returns CDR1 MDHEN and CDR2 SYDVKM. Trimming stripped 6 bases from V and 9 bases from J, with 16 bases between. This CDR3 contains 13 residues. CDR3 protein: CASSNFGRWTQYF. In nucleotides, the CDR3 is TGTGCCAGCAGCAACTTCGGTCGGTGGACGCAGTATTTT.

The CDR3 spells CSVETPGLAGADTQYF. In nucleotides, the CDR3 is TGCAGCGTTGAAACTCCGGGACTAGCGGGAGCAGATACGCAGTATTTT. This chain connects TRBV29-1 to TRBJ2-3; TRBD2 matches 14 bases. The germline V gene has CDR1 SQVTM and CDR2 ANQGSEA. The CDR3 contains 16 residues. After removal of 2 bases from V and 4 bases from J, the junction contained 5 bases not matched to a gene.

This clone was counted a single time. This rearrangement joins TRBV6-5 to TRBJ2-7; perhaps TRBD1 as D (6 bases). V was clipped by 6 bases and J by 3 bases, with 15 bases between them. Germline V gene lookup returns CDR1 MNHEY and CDR2 SVGAGI. This CDR3 comprises 14 residues. The CDR3 nucleotides read TGTGCCAGCAGGGAGACAGGCTCGGTCTACGAGCAGTACTTC. Its protein product is CASRETGSVYEQYF.

This chain links TRBV6-5 with TRBJ2-7; D might be TRBD2 (5 bases). CDR1 is MNHEY and CDR2 is SVGAGI in the germline V gene. V was pared by 2 bases and J by 2 bases, with 13 bases between. The CDR3 spans 15 residues. In DNA, the CDR3 is TGTGCCAGCAGTTACGTCAGAGCGGCGGCCTACGAGCAGTACTTC. Its translation: CASSYVRAAAYEQYF.

This clone occurred a few times. The chain has TRBV7-2 and TRBJ1-2; no clear D. V shed 1 base and J shed 5 bases, with 8 bases lying between them. Per germline, CDR1 SGHTA and CDR2 FQGNSA. The CDR3 length is 13 residues. The CDR3 DNA reads as TGTGCCAGCAGCTTAGACAACCCGTATGGCTACACCTTC. Translated: CASSLDNPYGYTF.